Given below is one T cell receptor beta chain in context. Trimming pared 0 bases from V and 0 bases from J, leaving 6 bases between. Germline assignment: CDR1 LNHNV and CDR2 YYDKDF (reference sequence). The CDR3 is 15 residues long. The assay was immunoSEQ multiplex PCR, and TCRdb's table has in-frame clones only and misses some. The table shows 150,000 to 200,000 clones, with 70% to 90% occurring only once. The sample is drawn from a study of blood T cell repertoires in COVID-19. Overall study context: Collection of acute and convalescent COVID-19 samples took place in the United States, Italy and Spain. From T cells, B-cell-depleted T cells, or PBMCs came the material, which was cDNA or gDNA.

Sequenced material: peripheral blood. The source of this sequence is a woman in her 70s with acute or convalescent COVID-19. The rearrangement joins TRBV15 to TRBJ1-3; no firm D call. This CDR3 is CATSRDRFSGNTIYF. CDR3 nucleotides: TGTGCCACCAGCAGAGACAGATTCTCTGGAAACACCATATATTTT.